A single sample is the source of the 29 T cell receptor beta chains below, sequenced in a study of shared clonotypes between healthy human individuals. This table comes from immunoSEQ multiplex PCR, and its TCRdb copy is limited to in-frame clones, with some not included. The sample lists approximately 2.1 million clones; approximately 93% were seen once. Sequencing used naive CD4+ T cells from PBMCs. Subset meaning: CD45RA+ positively selected. Every receptor here comes from a man aged 18 to 35 in good health. Some clones in this sample may be carry-over from other donors' samples.

This chain uses TRBV28 with TRBJ2-2; D remains ambiguous. This CDR3 has 16 residues. V was pared by 6 bases and J by 0 bases, with 14 bases between. CDR1 and CDR2 from the germline V gene are MDHEN and SYDVKM. The CDR3 reads CASREKTGANTGELFF. CDR3 in DNA: TGTGCCAGCAGGGAGAAGACGGGCGCGAACACCGGGGAGCTGTTTTTT.

The chain has TRBV6-5 and TRBJ1-2; 9 nucleotides line up with TRBD1. V shed 5 bases, J shed 4 bases, and the junction held 8 bases outside the gene matches. The CDR3 is 15 amino acids. The V gene's germline CDR1 is MNHEY and CDR2 SVGAGI. The CDR3 reads CASSKTGTGLYGYTF. CDR3 DNA sequence: TGTGCCAGCAGTAAGACCGGGACAGGGCTCTATGGCTACACCTTC.

The chain links TRBV4-1 to TRBJ2-1; TRBD2 agrees at 11 bases. J lost 2 bases, V lost 4 bases, and 1 base had no gene match. This CDR3 region has 15 residues. Germline CDR1 and CDR2: MGHRA and YSYEKL. The CDR3: CASSRGLAAYNEQFF. In DNA form, the CDR3 reads TGCGCCAGCAGCCGGGGACTAGCGGCCTACAATGAGCAGTTCTTC.

V gene TRBV10-1 combines with J gene TRBJ2-1, with TRBD1 matching over 8 bases. Germline V gives CDR1 WNHNN, CDR2 SYGVQD (reference sequence). V lost 3 bases to trimming and J lost 0 bases; unmatched junction nucleotides: 1. The CDR3 sequence is 15 residues long. CDR3 sequence (DNA): TGCGCCAGCAGTGATACAGGGGGCTCCTACAATGAGCAGTTCTTC. Encoded protein: CASSDTGGSYNEQFF.

This chain links TRBV6-1 with TRBJ2-1; D is uncertain. CDR1 and CDR2 from the germline V gene are MNHNS and SASEGT. Trimming stripped 8 bases from V and 6 bases from J, with 20 bases between. The CDR3 runs 15 residues. The CDR3 DNA sequence: TGTGCCAGCCTCGGGTGGCCATCAGGTCCCAATGAGCAGTTCTTC. Its translation is CASLGWPSGPNEQFF.

The rearrangement uses TRBV6-1 and TRBJ1-1; D not certain. Germline CDR1 reads MNHNS; CDR2 reads SASEGT. The CDR3 totals 14 residues. V was pared by 6 bases and J by 0 bases, with 11 bases between. Here the CDR3 DNA reads TGTGCCAGCAGCGTCGGGTGGATGAACACTGAAGCTTTCTTT. This translates into CASSVGWMNTEAFF.

The CDR3 is CASSIREAGGTYEQYF. CDR3 DNA: TGTGCCAGTAGTATAAGGGAGGCAGGGGGCACCTACGAGCAGTACTTC. The chain couples TRBV19 to TRBJ2-7, with 8 bases that match TRBD1. CDR1 is LNHDA and CDR2 is SQIVND in the germline V gene (reference sequence). This CDR3 comprises 16 residues. Trimming removed 2 bases from V and 2 bases from J; junction bases left unmatched: 8.

This chain uses TRBV4-1 with TRBJ2-6, with TRBD1 as a possible D gene (6 bases). CDR1 is MGHRA, CDR2 YSYEKL, per germline. The ends were cut back, 0 bases at V and 2 bases at J, with 8 bases in the middle. CDR3 size: 16 residues. This CDR3 is CASSQEGTPGANVLTF. The CDR3 DNA follows: TGCGCCAGCAGCCAAGAAGGGACACCTGGGGCCAACGTCCTGACTTTC.

This clone was observed a handful of times. The chain couples TRBV6-7 to TRBJ1-1, with a tentative D call TRBD1 (5 bases). TRBV6-7 is filed as an ORF, its function uncertain. There are 12 residues in the CDR3. The V and J ends lost 5 bases and 3 bases respectively, with 7 bases between them. In DNA form, the CDR3 reads TGTGCCAGCAGTCGCAGGGACACTGAAGCTTTCTTT. Amino acids: CASSRRDTEAFF.

This clone was detected only once. The J gene is TRBJ2-7, the V gene TRBV4-2, with D maybe TRBD2 (6 bases). The CDR3 extends over 15 amino acids. Between the trimmed V and J ends, which lost 5 bases and 2 bases, there was a span of 16 bases. Germline V lookup: CDR1 LGHNA, CDR2 YNFKEQ. CDR3 in DNA: TGTGCCAGCAGCAACGGACTAACGGATACCTACGAGCAGTACTTC. Protein product: CASSNGLTDTYEQYF.

The chain uses TRBV27 and TRBJ2-7; TRBD1 is a possible D gene (6 bases). The CDR3 consists of 15 residues. The V end lost 1 base, the J end lost 1 base, and 11 bases lay between the germline ends. Germline CDR1 reads MNHEY; CDR2 reads SMNVEV (reference sequence). The CDR3 DNA reads as TGTGCCAGCAGTTTATTCCCAGGACAGTCCTACGAGCAGTACTTC. It is translated as CASSLFPGQSYEQYF.

J is TRBJ1-5 and V is TRBV28; D is possibly TRBD1 (6 bases). Trimming pared 2 bases from V and 3 bases from J, leaving 11 bases between. Germline V gene lookup returns CDR1 MDHEN and CDR2 SYDVKM. This CDR3 has 15 residues. The CDR3 loop is CASSLLQGPNQPQHF. The CDR3 DNA is TGTGCCAGCAGTTTACTACAGGGTCCCAATCAGCCCCAGCATTTT.

This chain joins TRBV6-1 and TRBJ2-2; D might be TRBD1 (6 bases). The CDR3 covers 15 residues. Trimming took off 3 bases at V and 8 bases at J, with 16 bases between the two ends. Germline V gene lookup returns CDR1 MNHNS and CDR2 SASEGT. The CDR3 DNA is TGTGCCAGCAGTGAGAGGACAGCCAGAGAAGGGGAGCTGTTTTTT. Translating gives CASSERTAREGELFF.

CDR3 sequence: CSANEQWGYTF. CDR3 sequence (DNA): TGCAGTGCCAACGAACAGTGGGGCTACACCTTC. This chain uses TRBV20-1 with TRBJ1-2; no definite D call. With 6 bases removed from V and 8 bases from J, the gap between germline ends came to 13 bases. The CDR3 loop spans 11 amino acids. Per germline, CDR1 DFQATT and CDR2 SNEGSKA (reference sequence).

This chain joins TRBV5-1 and TRBJ1-5, with a weak D call TRBD1 (5 bases). This CDR3 comprises 16 residues. V lost 0 bases and J 0 bases, leaving 10 bases between the germline ends. Looked up from germline, CDR1 is SGHRS and CDR2 is YFSETQ. The chain's CDR3 is CASSLEGPNSNQPQHF. As DNA, the CDR3 is TGCGCCAGCAGCTTGGAGGGGCCTAATAGCAATCAGCCCCAGCATTTT.

The V gene is TRBV6-5, the J gene TRBJ1-2; possibly TRBD1 for D (5 bases). This CDR3 comprises 15 residues. Trimming shortened V by 2 bases and J by 3 bases, and 13 bases separated the two germline ends. Germline CDR1 MNHEY, CDR2 SVGAGI. In DNA, the CDR3 is TGTGCCAGCAGTTACCTCAGGGCCGGGGACTATGGCTACACCTTC. Protein sequence: CASSYLRAGDYGYTF.

V gene TRBV11-2 combines with J gene TRBJ2-1; D is ambiguous. The V end was cut by 3 bases, the J end by 7 bases, with 4 bases between. CDR1 and CDR2 (germline): SGHAT, FQNNGV. The CDR3 is 11 residues long. This CDR3 reads CASSLMNEQFF. In DNA form, the CDR3 reads TGTGCCAGCAGCTTGATGAATGAGCAGTTCTTC. Based on the CDR3 plus reference TRBV11-2 and TRBJ2-1, the full variable domain is EAGVAQSPRYKIIEKRQSVAFWCNPISGHATLYWYQQILGQGPKLLIQFQNNGVVDDSQLPKDRFSAERLKGVDSTLKIQPAKLEDSAVYLCASSLMNEQFFGPGTRLTVL.

The genes are TRBV27 and TRBJ2-5; D perhaps matches TRBD2 (5 bases). The CDR3 has 15 amino acids. CDR1 and CDR2 (germline): MNHEY, SMNVEV (reference sequence). V was clipped by 6 bases and J by 2 bases, with 16 bases between them. CDR3 loop: CASRTFTRSQETQYF. DNA for the CDR3: TGTGCCAGCAGAACTTTTACTAGGTCGCAAGAGACCCAGTACTTC.

J is TRBJ2-7 and V is TRBV5-4; D unresolved. V dropped 4 bases and J dropped 5 bases, with 13 bases sitting between them. The CDR3 spans 13 residues. The germline CDR1 and CDR2 sequences are SGHNT and YYREEE (reference sequence). CDR3 loop: CASSGVPPDEQYF. The DNA for the CDR3 is TGTGCCAGCAGCGGGGTCCCGCCGGACGAGCAGTACTTC.

The chain couples TRBV11-2 to TRBJ2-6, with D unresolved. This CDR3 has 15 residues. The V and J ends lost 5 bases and 0 bases respectively, with 8 bases between them. Germline V lookup: CDR1 SGHAT, CDR2 FQNNGV. The CDR3 loop reads CASSVSDSGANVLTF. The DNA of the CDR3 is TGTGCCAGCAGCGTATCGGACTCTGGGGCCAACGTCCTGACTTTC.

The chain recombines TRBV9 with TRBJ2-5; 10 bases match TRBD2. V gave up 4 bases and J gave up 2 bases; unmatched junction bases: 8. In germline, CDR1 is SGDLS, CDR2 YYNGEE. The CDR3 length is 16 residues. In DNA, the CDR3 is TGTGCCAGCAGCCTCCAGGTTAGCGGGGGGCAAGAGACCCAGTACTTC. As protein: CASSLQVSGGQETQYF.

This clone appeared a single time. This sample includes further DNA sequences coding for the same CDR3. The chain couples TRBV5-1 to TRBJ2-3; 7 nucleotides agree with TRBD1. With 7 bases clipped from V and 1 base from J, the junction kept 3 bases outside the gene matches. Germline loops: CDR1 SGHRS, CDR2 YFSETQ. CDR3 length: 13 residues. CDR3 sequence (DNA): TGCGCCAGCTCCGGACAGGGCACAGATACGCAGTATTTT. Amino acids: CASSGQGTDTQYF.

The chain is built from TRBV6-5 and TRBJ1-5; D is undetermined. Trimming shortened V by 4 bases and J by 2 bases, and 15 bases separated the two germline ends. The CDR3 loop spans 16 amino acids. Germline loops: CDR1 MNHEY, CDR2 SVGAGI. This CDR3 reads CASSSPARPGNQPQHF. CDR3 nucleotides: TGTGCCAGCAGTTCCCCGGCACGGCCGGGCAATCAGCCCCAGCATTTT.

The J gene is TRBJ2-3, the V gene TRBV5-4; D unresolved. The CDR3 has 15 residues. Germline assignment: CDR1 SGHNT and CDR2 YYREEE (reference sequence). V lost 0 bases, J lost 5 bases, and 13 bases lay in between. As DNA, the CDR3 is TGTGCCAGCAGCTTGGGGGGTGCGCCAGGAGATACGCAGTATTTT. Translating it yields CASSLGGAPGDTQYF.

This chain links TRBV28 with TRBJ1-4, with 7 positions matching TRBD1. V shed 8 bases, J shed 0 bases, and the junction held 12 bases outside the gene matches. From germline, CDR1 is MDHEN and CDR2 SYDVKM. The CDR3 runs 17 residues. CDR3 protein: CASHKGGTFTTNEKLFF. The CDR3 coding sequence is TGTGCCAGCCACAAAGGGGGCACCTTTACAACTAATGAAAAACTGTTTTTT.

The chain couples TRBV5-1 to TRBJ2-7; the D gene is possibly TRBD1 (6 bases). The CDR3 has 15 amino acids. Between the trimmed V and J ends, which lost 4 bases and 0 bases, there was a span of 14 bases. Germline CDR1 and CDR2: SGHRS and YFSETQ. CDR3 DNA: TGCGCCAGCAGCAATGGGATGGACAGCTCCTACGAGCAGTACTTC. Translation: CASSNGMDSSYEQYF.

As for this clone: The identical CDR3 is also encoded by other nucleotide sequences in the sample. The chain recombines TRBV7-2 with TRBJ2-5; D possibly corresponds to TRBD1 (6 bases). V lost 1 base to trimming and J lost 4 bases, with 7 bases between them. Germline V gene lookup returns CDR1 SGHTA and CDR2 FQGNSA. The CDR3 contains 13 residues. The CDR3: CASSLGGRETQYF. CDR3 coding DNA: TGTGCCAGCAGCTTAGGGGGGCGAGAGACCCAGTACTTC.

J is TRBJ1-4 and V is TRBV18; D remains ambiguous. Germline CDR1 and CDR2: KGHSH and LQKENI. This CDR3 has 13 residues. The V and J ends lost 2 bases and 5 bases respectively, with 6 bases between them. CDR3: CASSPTANEKLFF. CDR3 DNA: TGTGCCAGCTCACCAACGGCCAATGAAAAACTGTTTTTT.

The gene calls are TRBV15 and TRBJ1-5; 8 nucleotides align to TRBD1. Per germline, CDR1 LNHNV and CDR2 YYDKDF (reference sequence). With 3 bases clipped from V and 4 bases from J, the junction kept 5 bases outside the gene matches. The CDR3 spans 15 residues. CDR3 DNA sequence: TGTGCCACCAGCAGCCGGACAGGGCGGAATCAGCCCCAGCATTTT. This gives the protein CATSSRTGRNQPQHF.